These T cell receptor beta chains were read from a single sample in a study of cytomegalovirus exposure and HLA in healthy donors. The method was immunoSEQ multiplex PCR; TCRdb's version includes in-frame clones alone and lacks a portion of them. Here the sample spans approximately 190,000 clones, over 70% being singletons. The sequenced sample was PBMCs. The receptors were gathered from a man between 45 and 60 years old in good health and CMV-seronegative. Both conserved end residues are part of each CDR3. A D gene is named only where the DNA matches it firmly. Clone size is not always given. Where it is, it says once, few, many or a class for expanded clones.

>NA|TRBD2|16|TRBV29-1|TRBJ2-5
TGCAGCGTTGATCAGGGGCTAGCGGGGGGCCAAAAGACCCAGTACTTC
CSVDQGLAGGQKTQYF
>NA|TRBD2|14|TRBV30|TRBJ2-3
TGTGCCTGGAGAATAGCGGGAAGCACAGATACGCAGTATTTT
CAWRIAGSTDTQYF
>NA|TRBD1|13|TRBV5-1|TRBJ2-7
TGCGCCAGCGACGACAGGGGCTCCTACGAGCAGTACTTC
CASDDRGSYEQYF
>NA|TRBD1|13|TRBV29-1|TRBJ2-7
TGCAGCGTTCAAGGGGACAGGGTGTACGAGCAGTACTTC
CSVQGDRVYEQYF
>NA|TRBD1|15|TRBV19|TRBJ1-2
TGTGCCAGTACCCGACGACAGGGCACTAACTATGGCTACACCTTC
CASTRRQGTNYGYTF
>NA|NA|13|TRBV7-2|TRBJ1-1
TGTGCCAGCAGCTTAGCCCCCAGGACTGAAGCTTTCTTT
CASSLAPRTEAFF
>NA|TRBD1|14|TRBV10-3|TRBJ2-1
TGTGCCATCAGCCGGGACAGGGAAAACAATGAGCAGTTCTTC
CAISRDRENNEQFF
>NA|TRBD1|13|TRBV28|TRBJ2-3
TGTGCCAGCAGCCCGAGGGGGCAATATACGCAGTATTTT
CASSPRGQYTQYF
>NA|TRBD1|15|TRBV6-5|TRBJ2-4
TGTGCCAGCAGTTACGGGACAGGACGAAGTGACATTCAGTACTTC
CASSYGTGRSDIQYF
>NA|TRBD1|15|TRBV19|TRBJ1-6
TGTGCCAGTAGGCCGACAGGGGCTGGTAATTCACCCCTCCACTTT
CASRPTGAGNSPLHF
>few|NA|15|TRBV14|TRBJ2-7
TGTGCCAGCAGCCAAGAGAGGGTCCCCTCCTACGAGCAGTACTTC
CASSQERVPSYEQYF
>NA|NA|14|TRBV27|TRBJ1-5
TGTGCCAGCGCCCAGGGATTAACCAATCAGCCCCAGCATTTT
CASAQGLTNQPQHF
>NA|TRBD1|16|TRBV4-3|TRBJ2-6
TGCGCCAGCAGCCACCTACAGGGGGGAGGGGCCAACGTCCTGACTTTC
CASSHLQGGGANVLTF
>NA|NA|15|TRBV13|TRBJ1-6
TGTGCCAGCAGCTTACTGGAGGGGCGAGGGTCACCCCTCCACTTT
CASSLLEGRGSPLHF
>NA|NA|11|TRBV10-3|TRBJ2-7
TGTGCCAGCAGTCAGGGCTTCGAGCAGTACTTC
CASSQGFEQYF
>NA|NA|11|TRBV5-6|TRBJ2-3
TGTGCCAGCACCCTCGGTCCCCTGCAGTATTTT
CASTLGPLQYF
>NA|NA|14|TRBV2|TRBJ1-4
TGTGCCAGTCAGATTGACAGACACAATGAAAAACTGTTTTTT
CASQIDRHNEKLFF
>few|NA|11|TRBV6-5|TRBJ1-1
TGTGCCAGCAGGGGGGGCACTGAAGCTTTCTTT
CASRGGTEAFF
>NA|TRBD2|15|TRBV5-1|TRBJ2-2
TGCGCCAGCGGTAGCGGGGCGCCGAACACCGGGGAGCTGTTTTTT
CASGSGAPNTGELFF
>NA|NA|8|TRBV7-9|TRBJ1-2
TGTTCCTGCGGAGTCCACACCTTC
CSCGVHTF
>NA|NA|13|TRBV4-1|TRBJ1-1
TGCGCCAGCAGCCAAGTTGGAGTCGGTGAAGCTTTCTTT
CASSQVGVGEAFF
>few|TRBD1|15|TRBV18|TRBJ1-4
TGTGCCAGCTCGACATCACAGGGGAGAGGTGAAAAACTGTTTTTT
CASSTSQGRGEKLFF
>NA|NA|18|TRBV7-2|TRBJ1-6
TGTGCCAGCAGCCCCTCGGAGGTACGGACGGTGGCCTATTCACCCCTCCACTTT
CASSPSEVRTVAYSPLHF
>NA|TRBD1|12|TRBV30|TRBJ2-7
TGTGCGTACGGACAGGGAAAAAACGAGCAGTACTTC
CAYGQGKNEQYF
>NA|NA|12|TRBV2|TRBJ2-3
TGTGCCAGCAGCCCGACTACCGGGGCGCAGTATTTT
CASSPTTGAQYF
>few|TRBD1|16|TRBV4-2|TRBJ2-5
TGTGCCAGCAGCCCCGCCCGGACAGGGGGCGGAGAGACCCAGTACTTC
CASSPARTGGGETQYF
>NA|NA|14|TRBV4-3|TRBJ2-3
TGCGCCAGCAGCCAAACCGTCGCGTATAATACGCAGTATTTT
CASSQTVAYNTQYF
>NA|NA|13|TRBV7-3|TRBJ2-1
TGTGCCAGCAGCCTCCGGGGGTCCCGAGAGCAGTTCTTC
CASSLRGSREQFF
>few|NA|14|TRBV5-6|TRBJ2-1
TGTGCCAGCAGCTTGCTGCTCAGGGATGATGAGCAGTTCTTC
CASSLLLRDDEQFF
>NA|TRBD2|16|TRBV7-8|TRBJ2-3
TGTGCCAGCAGCTTAGCGGCGGGGGGGCCTTCAGATACGCAGTATTTT
CASSLAAGGPSDTQYF
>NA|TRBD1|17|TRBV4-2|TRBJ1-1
TGTGCCAGCAGCCAAGATTCTGGGACAGGGGCGAATACTGAAGCTTTCTTT
CASSQDSGTGANTEAFF
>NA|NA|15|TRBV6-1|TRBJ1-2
TGTGCCAGCAGTGAACAGGATGCCCCAGCCAGGGGCTACACCTTC
CASSEQDAPARGYTF
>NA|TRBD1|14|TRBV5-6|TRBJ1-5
TGTGCCAGCAGCATCGGACAGGGTAATCAGCCCCAGCATTTT
CASSIGQGNQPQHF
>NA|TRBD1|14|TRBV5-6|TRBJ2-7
TGTGCCAGCAGCTTGCGACAGGGTAATAACGAGCAGTACTTC
CASSLRQGNNEQYF
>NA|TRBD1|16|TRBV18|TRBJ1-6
TGTGCCAGCTCACCATTCGACAGGGCTAAAAATTCACCCCTCCACTTT
CASSPFDRAKNSPLHF
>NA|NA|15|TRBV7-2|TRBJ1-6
TGTGCCAGCAGCTTAGATAGGGGATGGGATTCACCCCTCCACTTT
CASSLDRGWDSPLHF
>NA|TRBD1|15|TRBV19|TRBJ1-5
TGTGCCAGTAGTATCGGACAGGTTCCCAATCAGCCCCAGCATTTT
CASSIGQVPNQPQHF
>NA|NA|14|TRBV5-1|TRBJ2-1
TGCGCCAGCAGCTTGGTTGTTCTCGACAATGAGCAGTTCTTC
CASSLVVLDNEQFF
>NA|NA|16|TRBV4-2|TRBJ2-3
TGTGCCAGCAGCCAAGTACTAGCCCCGGGCACAGATACGCAGTATTTT
CASSQVLAPGTDTQYF
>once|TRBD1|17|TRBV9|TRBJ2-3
TGTGCCAGCGGTCTTAATCCGGGACAGGAGTCCACAGATACGCAGTATTTT
CASGLNPGQESTDTQYF
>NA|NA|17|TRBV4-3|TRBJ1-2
TGCGCCAGCAGCTCCAAGGTGGGCGAGAGCAGTAGCTATGGCTACACCTTC
CASSSKVGESSSYGYTF
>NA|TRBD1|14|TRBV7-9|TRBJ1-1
TGTGCCAGCAGCACATACAGGGGTCCGTATCGAGCTTTCTTT
CASSTYRGPYRAFF
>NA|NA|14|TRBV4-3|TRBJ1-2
TGCGCCAGCAGCCAAGAGGGGCAGTCAAGGGGCTACACCTTC
CASSQEGQSRGYTF
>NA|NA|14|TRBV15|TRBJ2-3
TGTGCCACCAGCAGAGCGGGGGACACAGATACGCAGTATTTT
CATSRAGDTDTQYF
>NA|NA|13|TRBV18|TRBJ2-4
TGTGCCAGCTCACCACAAAGCGAAAACATTCAGTACTTC
CASSPQSENIQYF
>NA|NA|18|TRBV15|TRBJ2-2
TGTGCCACCAGCAGAAGGGTATTAAGGGGATTTAACACCGGGGAGCTGTTTTTT
CATSRRVLRGFNTGELFF
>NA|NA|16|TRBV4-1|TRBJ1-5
TGCGCCAGCAGCCAAGAGTTAGCGGCAGTCGATCAGCCCCAGCATTTT
CASSQELAAVDQPQHF
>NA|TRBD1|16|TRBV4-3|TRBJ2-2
TGCGCCAGCAGCCACGCCGGGACAGCGAACACCGGGGAGCTGTTTTTT
CASSHAGTANTGELFF
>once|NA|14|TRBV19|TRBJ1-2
TGTGCCAGTATTCCCCCGGGACACACGGGCGGCTACACCTTC
CASIPPGHTGGYTF
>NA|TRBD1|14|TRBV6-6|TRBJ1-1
TGTGCCAGCAGTTACTCTGACAGGGGCCTTGAAGCTTTCTTT
CASSYSDRGLEAFF
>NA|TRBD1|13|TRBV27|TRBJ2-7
TGTGCCAGCACGGACAGGCCCTTCCACGAGCAGTACTTC
CASTDRPFHEQYF
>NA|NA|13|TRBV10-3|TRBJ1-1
TGTGCCATCAGTGAGAGAGGGAACACTGAAGCTTTCTTT
CAISERGNTEAFF
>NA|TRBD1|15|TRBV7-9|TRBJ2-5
TGTGCCAGCACCGCACGGACAGGAGTTATAGAGACCCAGTACTTC
CASTARTGVIETQYF
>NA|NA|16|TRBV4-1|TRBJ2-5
TGCGCCAGCAGCCAAGAAGGGGGCAGGGGAGGTGAGACCCAGTACTTC
CASSQEGGRGGETQYF
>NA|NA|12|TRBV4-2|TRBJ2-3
TGTGCCAGCATGGTCACCTCAGGGTTGCAGTATTTT
CASMVTSGLQYF